The clone carrying this T cell receptor beta chain occurred once. Its antigen is still unknown. Germline is not matched at one junction end, which may reflect a read error. Patients showing uncontrolled infection, other autoimmune disease, pregnancy or lactation were ineligible. These data originate in a study of T cells in Graves' hyperthyroidism and ophthalmopathy. Study findings and constraints: With a median lead of around 6.7 months before onset, the model predicted ophthalmopathy. The majority of expanded thyroid clonotypes above 0.001 also appeared in blood.

Amplification of TCR beta CDR3 regions was performed using RNA transcripts as template. HTBI primers were employed in a first-round RT-PCR of the TCR CDR3. TCRdb re-analysed the multiplex PCR reads in MiXCR, keeping a single row per CDR3 protein. The profile covers approximately 58,000 distinct CDR3 sequences, with 49% appearing a single time and around 12% taken by the ten largest. The germline CDR1 and CDR2 sequences are SEHNR and FQNEAQ (reference sequence). The CDR3 runs to 14 residues. Material for sequencing was blood. The gene calls are TRBV7-9 and TRBJ1-2; D may be TRBD1 (5 bases). The TCR was taken from a woman in her thirties with Graves' ophthalmopathy. The CDR3 DNA is TGTGCTAGCAGCTTAGAGGGGATTACATATGGCTACACCTTC. It translates to CASSLEGITYGYTF.